A few counts support the clone carrying this TCR beta chain. Its antigen remains unidentified. These data originate in a study of T cells after yellow fever vaccination. Study information: Any fraction with a low cell number was prepared using SMART-Seq v4 Ultra Low Input. Overall study findings and caveats: The study found a weaker secondary response that peaked faster, day 5 versus 15. Post-booster reappearance was seen for most primary-vaccination clones (96% CD4, around 88% CD8).

TCRdb passed the 5' RACE reads through MiXCR, listing each CDR3 protein once. Of 400,000 to 450,000 distinct CDR3 sequences listed, under 20% are singletons. The CDR3 is 17 residues long. Germline CDR1 DFQATT, CDR2 SNEGSKA (reference sequence). This receptor was taken from a man aged 18 to 35 who received the YFV17D yellow fever vaccine. V gene TRBV20-1 combines with J gene TRBJ1-5, with D perhaps matching TRBD1 (6 bases). The source material was PBMCs, sampled before the yellow fever booster vaccination. CDR3 loop: CSVWGGAGVGGNQPQHF. CDR3 DNA: TGCAGCGTCTGGGGGGGCGCAGGAGTCGGGGGCAATCAGCCCCAGCATTTT.